These 7 T cell receptor beta chains share one sample of origin, sequenced in a study of shared clonotypes between healthy human individuals. Using immunoSEQ multiplex PCR, the repertoire was profiled, and TCRdb retains in-frame clones only, with some absent. Seen here are more than 400,000 clones, about 96% observed once, and the top ten hold roughly 0.06%. Sequenced sample: naive CD4+ T cells sorted from blood. Subset indicated: CD45RA+ positively selected. These receptors originate from a woman aged 25 to 45 in good health.

The rearrangement uses TRBV6-5 and TRBJ1-1, with D possibly TRBD1 on 6 matching bases. V lost 7 bases, J lost 4 bases, and 19 bases lay in between. CDR1 and CDR2 from the germline V gene are MNHEY and SVGAGI. The CDR3 is 15 residues long. The CDR3 DNA reads as TGTGCCAGCACCTACCCGGGGGGCTGGGGCACTGAAGCTTTCTTT. Protein: CASTYPGGWGTEAFF.

This clone is a singleton in its sample. The chain employs TRBV5-1 and TRBJ1-4; TRBD1 might be the D (6 bases). Trimming took off 3 bases at V and 7 bases at J, with 22 bases between the two ends. The CDR3 runs 17 residues. Looked up from germline, CDR1 is SGHRS and CDR2 is YFSETQ. CDR3 DNA: TGCGCCAGCAGCTCGACCCTATCGGGGGGGCCGATTGAAAAACTGTTTTTT. It codes for CASSSTLSGGPIEKLFF.

This clone was observed once. The rearrangement links TRBV6-1 to TRBJ2-7; D gene unclear. The CDR3 is made up of 12 amino acids. Trimming took off 10 bases at V and 2 bases at J, with 12 bases between the two ends. The germline V gene encodes CDR1 MNHNS and CDR2 SASEGT. The CDR3 DNA reads as TGTGCCACCGCGATTGGAACCTACGAGCAGTACTTC. Amino acids: CATAIGTYEQYF.

The rearrangement uses TRBV30 and TRBJ2-6, with a possible D match to TRBD1 (6 bases). Germline V gene data show CDR1 as GTSNPN and CDR2 as SVGIG (reference sequence). CDR3 length: 14 amino acids. Trimming took 5 bases from V and 1 from J, leaving 9 bases between them. The CDR3 loop is CAWATGSGANVLTF. CDR3 nucleotides: TGTGCCTGGGCTACAGGGTCTGGGGCCAACGTCCTGACTTTC.

This sequence joins TRBV4-1 and TRBJ1-6; D uncertain. With 0 bases removed from V and 8 bases from J, the gap between germline ends came to 17 bases. The CDR3 contains 17 residues. Germline V gene data show CDR1 as MGHRA and CDR2 as YSYEKL. CDR3 coding DNA: TGCGCCAGCAGCCAAGATTCAGGCAGGTTGCCCCATTCACCCCTCCACTTT. It specifies CASSQDSGRLPHSPLHF.

The V and J genes are TRBV28 and TRBJ1-2; 8 bases are a match to TRBD1. The V gene end was trimmed by 0 bases and the J gene end by 10 bases; junction bases not matched to a gene: 4. This CDR3 region has 13 residues. The V gene's germline CDR1 is MDHEN and CDR2 SYDVKM. The chain's CDR3 is CASSLWDRVDYTF. CDR3 coding DNA: TGTGCCAGCAGTTTATGGGACAGGGTGGACTACACCTTC.

The chain uses TRBV28 and TRBJ2-1, with D possibly matching TRBD2 (6 bases). The CDR3 spans 15 residues. V dropped 2 bases and J dropped 3 bases, with 11 bases sitting between them. Per the germline V gene, CDR1 is MDHEN and CDR2 is SYDVKM. The CDR3 reads CASSLHGSGYNEQFF. Here the CDR3 DNA reads TGTGCCAGCAGTTTACATGGTAGCGGCTACAATGAGCAGTTCTTC.